Listed below are T cell receptor beta chains from one sample, sequenced in a study of blood T cell repertoires in COVID-19. The method was immunoSEQ multiplex PCR; TCRdb's version includes in-frame clones alone and lacks a portion of them. The sample includes about 240,000 clones, roughly four fifths of them seen just once. The sequenced material came from peripheral blood. The source is an elderly woman with COVID-19, enrolled during active disease. The CDR3 runs from the conserved cysteine through the conserved F or W. A D gene is named only where the DNA matches it firmly. Expanded clones get a size class; other rows say once, few or many, or leave the size out.

NA,TRBV15,NA,TRBJ1-4,TGTGCCACCAGCAGAGCACAGAGAAATGAAAAACTGTTTTTT,CATSRAQRNEKLFF
NA,TRBV30,few,TRBJ1-2,TGTGCCAAACGATTAAGGGGGATCTATGGCTACACCTTC,CAKRLRGIYGYTF
NA,TRBV28,NA,TRBJ2-5,TGTGCCAGCACTCCTAGGGGTCAGACCCAGTACTTC,CASTPRGQTQYF
TRBD2,TRBV5-1,NA,TRBJ2-1,TGCGCCAGCAGCGGGTCTAGCGGCAGGTACAATGAGCAGTTCTTC,CASSGSSGRYNEQFF
TRBD1,TRBV6-5,NA,TRBJ2-7,TGTGCCAGCAGTTACACCGGACAGGGAGCCGAGCAGTACTTC,CASSYTGQGAEQYF
TRBD2,TRBV9,few,TRBJ2-7,TGTGCCAGCTCGGGACTAGGGAACCGCGAGCAGTACTTC,CASSGLGNREQYF
TRBD2,TRBV9,few,TRBJ2-3,TGTGCCAGCAGCGTAGATCTAGCGGGGGGCCCCTGGGCAGATACGCAGTATTTT,CASSVDLAGGPWADTQYF
TRBD2,TRBV7-2,NA,TRBJ2-1,TGTGCCAGCAGCCCCTTTAGCGGGGCAGCGGATGAGCAGTTCTTC,CASSPFSGAADEQFF
TRBD1,TRBV15,NA,TRBJ1-4,TGTGCCACCACTTCCGGGACAGTTTGGGCTGAAAAACTGTTTTTT,CATTSGTVWAEKLFF
NA,TRBV6-1,NA,TRBJ1-1,TGTGCCAGCAGTGAAGCGTACACGAACACTGAAGCTTTCTTT,CASSEAYTNTEAFF
TRBD2,TRBV28,NA,TRBJ2-7,TGTGCCAGCAGTTTGACGGGTCTAGCGGGAGTAAAGTACGAGCAGTACTTC,CASSLTGLAGVKYEQYF
NA,TRBV5-1,NA,TRBJ1-1,TGCGCCAGCAGCTTGGTAGTGGGCCTGAACACTGAAGCTTTCTTT,CASSLVVGLNTEAFF
TRBD1,TRBV5-6,NA,TRBJ1-2,TGTGCCAGCAGTTCGGACAGGCGCGTCTATGGCTACACCTTC,CASSSDRRVYGYTF
TRBD1,TRBV6-2/TRBV6-3,NA,TRBJ1-2,TGTGCCAGCAGTGGCTCGGACAGGGCAAACTATGGCTACACCTTC,CASSGSDRANYGYTF
TRBD1,TRBV6-5,NA,TRBJ1-1,TGTGCCAGCACCAAAGACAGGGGGCAGAACACTGAAGCTTTCTTT,CASTKDRGQNTEAFF
NA,TRBV21-1,once,TRBJ1-2,TGTGCCAGCAGCACAGGGCACAGGGGGCGATGGGACTGTGGCTACACCTTC,CASSTGHRGRWDCGYTF
NA,TRBV19,NA,TRBJ2-2,TGTGCCAGCGGGGAATTCGTCGGGGAGCTGTTTTTT,CASGEFVGELFF
TRBD1,TRBV5-4,NA,TRBJ2-7,TGTGCCAGCAGCATGGACAGGGGGCCCGAGCAGTACTTC,CASSMDRGPEQYF
NA,TRBV5-1,NA,TRBJ1-1,TGCGCCAGCAGCTTGGGGAGCCTGGGGAACACTGAAGCTTTCTTT,CASSLGSLGNTEAFF
NA,TRBV19,NA,TRBJ1-3,TGTGCCAGTAGTACCCCAGGGGCTCCTGGTGGAAACACCATATATTTT,CASSTPGAPGGNTIYF
TRBD2,TRBV5-6,NA,TRBJ2-1,TGTGCCAGCAGCTCTGGGACTAGCGGGAGGCTTAGCTCCTACAATGAGCAGTTCTTC,CASSSGTSGRLSSYNEQFF
TRBD2,TRBV6-5,NA,TRBJ2-1,TGTGCCAGCAGTCGAGGGACTAGCGGGACCAATGAGCAGTTCTTC,CASSRGTSGTNEQFF
TRBD2,TRBV19,few,TRBJ2-1,TGTGCCAGTAGTATAGTCGGGCGGGGGGCCTACAATGAGCAGTTCTTC,CASSIVGRGAYNEQFF
TRBD1,TRBV27,once,TRBJ1-4,TGTGCCAGCAGTGGCCTGGGTTGGGACAGGACGTCAACTAATGAAAAACTGTTTTTT,CASSGLGWDRTSTNEKLFF
NA,TRBV30,NA,TRBJ1-1,TGTGCCTCTTCGAGGGGGGGGGCGTTGCACACTGAAGCTTTCTTT,CASSRGGALHTEAFF
NA,TRBV6-5,NA,TRBJ1-2,TGTGCCAGCGGCGGGGGGGGCCGACTCTATGGCTACACCTTC,CASGGGGRLYGYTF
NA,TRBV12-3/TRBV12-4,many,TRBJ1-5,TGTGCCAGCAGCAGCGGGGCCCGGCCCCAGCATTTT,CASSSGARPQHF
NA,TRBV12-3/TRBV12-4,NA,TRBJ2-1,TGTGCCAGCAGTTCAGGCAATGAGCAGTTCTTC,CASSSGNEQFF
TRBD1,TRBV5-8,NA,TRBJ1-5,TGTGCCAGCAGCCCCAGGGGGTATAGCAATCAGCCCCAGCATTTT,CASSPRGYSNQPQHF